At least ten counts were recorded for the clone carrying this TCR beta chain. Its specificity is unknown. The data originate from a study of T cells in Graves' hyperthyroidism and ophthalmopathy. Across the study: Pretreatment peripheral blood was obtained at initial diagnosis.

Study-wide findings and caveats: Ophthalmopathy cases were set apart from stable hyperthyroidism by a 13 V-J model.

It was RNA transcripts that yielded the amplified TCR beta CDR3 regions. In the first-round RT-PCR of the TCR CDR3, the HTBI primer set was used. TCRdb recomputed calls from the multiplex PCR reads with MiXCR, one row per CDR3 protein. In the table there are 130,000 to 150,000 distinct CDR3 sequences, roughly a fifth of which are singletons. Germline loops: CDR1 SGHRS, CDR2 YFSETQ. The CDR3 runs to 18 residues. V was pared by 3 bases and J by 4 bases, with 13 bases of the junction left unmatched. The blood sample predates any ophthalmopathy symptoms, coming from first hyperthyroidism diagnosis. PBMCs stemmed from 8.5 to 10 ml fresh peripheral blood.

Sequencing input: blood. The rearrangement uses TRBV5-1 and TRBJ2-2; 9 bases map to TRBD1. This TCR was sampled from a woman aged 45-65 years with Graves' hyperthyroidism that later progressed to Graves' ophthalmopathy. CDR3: CASSYKPRTGAGTGELFF. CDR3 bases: TGCGCCAGCAGCTACAAACCTAGGACAGGGGCGGGCACCGGGGAGCTGTTTTTT. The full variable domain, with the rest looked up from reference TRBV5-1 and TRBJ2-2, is KAGVTQTPRYLIKTRGQQVTLSCSPISGHRSVSWYQQTPGQGLQFLFEYFSETQRNKGNFPGRFSGRQFSNSRSEMNVSTLELGDSALYLCASSYKPRTGAGTGELFFGEGSRLTVL.